Listed below are T cell receptor beta chains from one sample, sequenced in a study of molecular identifiers for immune sequencing clone quantification. TCRdb reprocessed the PCR reads with MiXCR, giving one entry per CDR3 protein. This table holds 250,000 to 350,000 distinct CDR3 sequences, 20% to 25% found once. Sequencing was performed on naive CD8+ T cells from blood, with Jurkat cell RNA spiked in. The receptors were sampled from a human donor in good health. Some libraries in this study had Jurkat cell RNA spiked in. Both conserved end residues are trimmed from each CDR3.

v_call,j_call,cdr3_aa
TRBV9,TRBJ2-7,ASSPWEGQSYEQY
TRBV5-4,TRBJ2-7,ASSPGNSGGSYEQY
TRBV20-1,TRBJ1-1,SASNFGPEAF
TRBV7-9,TRBJ2-3,ASSLGQSSTDTQY
TRBV6-5,TRBJ1-5,ASSYRQNNQPQH
TRBV27,TRBJ2-7,ASSARDRGDYEQY
TRBV10-2,TRBJ2-3,ASSVTGDTQY
TRBV6-2/TRBV6-3,TRBJ1-2,ASSWATSGNGYT
TRBV24-1,TRBJ2-3,ATSDSTYLTDTQY
TRBV7-6,TRBJ2-2,ASSLYNTGELF
TRBV6-4,TRBJ2-6,ASSETGSGANVLT
TRBV7-6,TRBJ1-1,ASSSGGTHTEAF
TRBV12-3/TRBV12-4,TRBJ2-7,ASRGAEEQY
TRBV12-5,TRBJ2-2,ASGVRQGPNTGELF
TRBV27,TRBJ2-3,ASSLQGSTDTQY
TRBV27,TRBJ1-5,ASSSGGVLSGQPQH
TRBV6-5,TRBJ1-5,ASSYTGDSNQPQH